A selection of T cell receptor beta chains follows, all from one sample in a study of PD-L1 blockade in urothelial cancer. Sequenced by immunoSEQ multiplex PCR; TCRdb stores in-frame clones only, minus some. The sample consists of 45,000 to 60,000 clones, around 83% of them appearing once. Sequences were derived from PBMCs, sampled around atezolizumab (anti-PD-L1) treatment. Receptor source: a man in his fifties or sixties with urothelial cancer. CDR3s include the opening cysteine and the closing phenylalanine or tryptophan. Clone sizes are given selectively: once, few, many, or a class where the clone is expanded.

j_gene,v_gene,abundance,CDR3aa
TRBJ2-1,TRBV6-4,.,CASSESASNEQFF
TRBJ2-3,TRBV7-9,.,CASSLVSGGTDTQYF
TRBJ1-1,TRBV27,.,CASRTWDRTFDTEAFF
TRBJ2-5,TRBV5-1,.,CASSLGGRGGKQETQYF
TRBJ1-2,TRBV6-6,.,CASSYATDRDPHGYTF
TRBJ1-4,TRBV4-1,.,CASSQSGQATNEKLFF
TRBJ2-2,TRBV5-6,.,CASSPEITGELFF
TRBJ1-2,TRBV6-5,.,CAIGGGAYGYTF
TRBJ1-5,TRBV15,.,CATSRLDSLQPQHF
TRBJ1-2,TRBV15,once,CATSRDLGTGGSYGYTF
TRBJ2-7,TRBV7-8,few,CASRTSSYEQYF
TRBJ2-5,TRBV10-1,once,CASSTRTGGSETQYF
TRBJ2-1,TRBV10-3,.,CAISDPTGGSYNEQFF
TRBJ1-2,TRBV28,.,CASRLGQSMDYTF
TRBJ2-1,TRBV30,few,CAWSGAGEWGEQFF
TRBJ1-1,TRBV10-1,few,CASSEGYRVRNTEAFF
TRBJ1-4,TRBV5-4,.,CASSPTSTGNEKLFF
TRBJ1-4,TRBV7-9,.,CASSVGGNNEKLFF
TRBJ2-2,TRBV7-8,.,CASSPSGVNTGELFF